The 25 T cell receptor beta chains below all came from one sample that was sequenced in a study of T cells in Graves' hyperthyroidism and ophthalmopathy. Amplification yielded TCR beta CDR3 regions, with RNA transcripts as the source. Primed by the HTBI set, a first-round RT-PCR was run on the TCR CDR3. Using its own MiXCR run on the multiplex PCR reads, TCRdb lists one record per CDR3 protein. There are nearly 750,000 distinct CDR3 sequences in the sample; roughly a third occur only once, and less than 35% lies in the top ten. Sequences were obtained from blood. The receptor set was obtained from a middle-aged woman with Graves' hyperthyroidism.

This chain joins TRBV25-1 and TRBJ1-1, with 10 positions matching TRBD1. Germline lookup yields CDR1 MGHDK and CDR2 SYGVNS. The CDR3 length is 17 residues. V lost 5 bases to trimming and J lost 1 base; unmatched junction nucleotides: 10. The DNA for the CDR3 is TGTGCCAGCAGTTACTCGGGGACAGGGGCAGGGAACACTGAAGCTTTCTTT. The encoded protein is CASSYSGTGAGNTEAFF.

This clonotype occurred many times. The chain links TRBV20-1 to TRBJ1-2; D remains ambiguous. CDR1 is DFQATT, CDR2 SNEGSKA, per germline (reference sequence). The CDR3 is 13 amino acids. Trimming left V 3 bases short and J 8 bases short, with 16 bases between. The CDR3 DNA reads as TGCAGTGCTAGCCGAGCTTTGACGGAGGGCTACACCTTC. Its translation: CSASRALTEGYTF.

The chain joins TRBV12-3 or TRBV12-4 to TRBJ1-2; no definite D call. This CDR3 has 18 residues. V dropped 4 bases and J dropped 6 bases, with 27 bases sitting between them. The CDR3 loop is CASSSETPREDRSHGYTF. In nucleotides, the CDR3 is TGTGCCAGCAGTTCGGAGACCCCCCGGGAAGATAGAAGTCATGGCTACACCTTC.

The chain links TRBV2 to TRBJ1-2, with 11 bases identical to TRBD1. V lost 3 bases to trimming and J lost 4 bases; unmatched junction nucleotides: 7. The length of the CDR3 is 16 residues. CDR1 is SNHLY, CDR2 FYNNEI, per germline. CDR3 region: CASSESGQGASYGYTF. The CDR3 DNA is TGTGCCAGCAGTGAGTCAGGACAGGGGGCCAGCTATGGCTACACCTTC. Full variable domain (missing parts from reference TRBV2 and TRBJ1-2): EPEVTQTPSHQVTQMGQEVILRCVPISNHLYFYWYRQILGQKVEFLVSFYNNEISEKSEIFDDQFSVERPDGSNFTLKIRSTKLEDSAMYFCASSESGQGASYGYTFGSGTRLTVV.

In this sample, this clonotype turned up a few times. V and J are TRBV12-3 or TRBV12-4 and TRBJ1-1; D not certain. Trimming took 5 bases from V and 5 from J, leaving 12 bases between them. The CDR3 loop spans 13 amino acids. CDR3 in amino acids: CASSGRGETEAFF. CDR3 in DNA: TGTGCCAGCAGTGGGAGAGGAGAAACTGAAGCTTTCTTT.

There are many counts of this clonotype. The rearrangement uses TRBV10-3 and TRBJ2-6; 7 bases line up with TRBD1. The CDR3 extends over 15 amino acids. The germline V gene encodes CDR1 ENHRY and CDR2 SYGVKD. The J segment lost 1 base and the V segment lost 5 bases, leaving 2 bases of the junction unmatched. The CDR3 loop is CAISPTGSGANVLTF. CDR3 nucleotide sequence: TGTGCCATCAGTCCGACAGGGTCTGGGGCCAACGTCCTGACTTTC.

This clonotype showed up many times. This sequence joins TRBV19 and TRBJ2-7; 10 bases agree with TRBD2. The junction had 5 bases not matched to a gene; V was cut back by 5 bases and J by 7 bases. The CDR3 loop spans 13 amino acids. The germline V gene has CDR1 LNHDA and CDR2 SQIVND (reference sequence). The CDR3 loop reads CASSPPGLAEQYF. The CDR3 DNA follows: TGTGCCAGTAGTCCCCCGGGACTAGCGGAGCAGTACTTC.

The gene calls are TRBV7-9 and TRBJ1-1, with D maybe TRBD1 (5 bases). Germline assignment: CDR1 SEHNR and CDR2 FQNEAQ (reference sequence). The CDR3 contains 16 residues. The V and J ends lost 2 bases and 0 bases respectively, with 13 bases between them. As DNA, the CDR3 is TGTGCCAGCAGCTTACCTCTGGGGCGGATGAACACTGAAGCTTTCTTT. Protein: CASSLPLGRMNTEAFF.

This clonotype came up many times. V is TRBV7-9 and J is TRBJ1-6, with D possibly matching TRBD1 (6 bases). There are 15 residues in the CDR3. Trimming removed 1 base at V and 7 bases at J, with 11 bases between. CDR1 is SEHNR, CDR2 FQNEAQ, per germline (reference sequence). The chain's CDR3 is CASSLEGVWNSPLHF. The DNA of the CDR3 is TGTGCCAGCAGCTTAGAGGGGGTTTGGAATTCACCCCTCCACTTT. Full variable domain (missing parts from reference TRBV7-9 and TRBJ1-6): DTGVSQNPRHKITKRGQNVTFRCDPISEHNRLYWYRQTLGQGPEFLTYFQNEAQLEKSRLLSDRFSAERPKGSFSTLEIQRTEQGDSAMYLCASSLEGVWNSPLHFGNGTRLTVT.

The J gene is TRBJ2-2, the V gene TRBV19; D uncertain. The CDR3 length is 15 residues. Trimming cost V 8 bases and J 6 bases, with 19 bases left between them. Germline V CDR1 and CDR2: LNHDA, SQIVND (reference sequence). The CDR3 is CASRSAWLWAGELFF. The CDR3 DNA sequence: TGTGCCAGTCGGTCGGCTTGGCTGTGGGCCGGGGAGCTGTTTTTT.

This clonotype was seen repeatedly, ten times or more. The V gene is TRBV29-1, the J gene TRBJ1-1; a possible D gene is TRBD1 (6 bases). Deletions cut 7 bases from V and 6 bases from J, with 18 bases between. This CDR3 is 13 amino acids long. CDR1 SQVTM and CDR2 ANQGSEA come from the germline V gene. This chain's CDR3 is CSAATGLHSEAFF. The CDR3 coding sequence is TGCAGCGCTGCCACAGGGTTACATTCTGAAGCTTTCTTT.

In nucleotides, the CDR3 is TGTGCTAGTCCCGGCAGGGGACATGGCTACACCTTC. Protein: CASPGRGHGYTF. This chain connects TRBV24-1 to TRBJ1-2; D is perhaps TRBD1 (6 bases). The CDR3 sequence is 12 residues long. Germline V lookup: CDR1 KGHDR, CDR2 SFDVKD.

With regard to this clonotype: This may come from a read error, since a much larger clone is one base off. This rearrangement joins TRBV7-2 to TRBJ1-2; a possible D gene is TRBD1 (5 bases). Germline CDR1 is SGHTA and CDR2 is FQGNSA. The CDR3 extends over 14 amino acids. In nucleotides, the CDR3 is TGTGCCGGCAGCTTCGGCGGACACGACTATGGCTACACCTTC. Amino acids: CAGSFGGHDYGYTF.

This clonotype has only one observation. This sequence may be a read error, since a much larger clone differs from it by one base. This sequence joins TRBV19 and TRBJ1-3; a weak D match, TRBD1 (6 bases). Germline values: CDR1 LNHDA, CDR2 SQIVND (reference sequence). The CDR3 covers 11 residues. CDR3 amino acids: CAIQFRGTTYF. CDR3 DNA sequence: TGTGCCATACAATTCAGGGGCACCACATATTTT.

This clonotype was recorded at least ten times. This chain connects TRBV10-3 to TRBJ2-6; D remains ambiguous. The germline gives CDR1 ENHRY, CDR2 SYGVKD. Trimming stripped 6 bases from V and 4 bases from J, with 10 bases between. The CDR3 loop spans 14 amino acids. The CDR3 sequence: CAISRRLGANVLTF. The CDR3 DNA follows: TGTGCCATCAGCCGACGGTTGGGGGCCAACGTCCTGACTTTC.

This clonotype has more than one count but fewer than ten. The chain links TRBV29-1 to TRBJ1-3; TRBD1 agrees at 11 bases. The CDR3 runs to 13 residues. From germline, CDR1 is SQVTM and CDR2 ANQGSEA. CDR3 loop: CNVGQGAGNTIYF. The CDR3 coding sequence is TGCAACGTGGGACAGGGGGCTGGAAACACCATATATTTT.

V gene TRBV12-3 or TRBV12-4 combines with J gene TRBJ2-7; possibly TRBD1 or TRBD2 for D (5 bases each). CDR3 length equals 14 residues. Deletions cut 7 bases from V and 4 bases from J, with 17 bases between. The CDR3 sequence is CASTLPGTIYEQYF. Written as DNA, the CDR3 is TGTGCCAGCACCCTCCCCGGGACGATTTACGAGCAGTACTTC.

In this sample, this clonotype turned up many times. This chain links TRBV2 with TRBJ1-2, with D maybe TRBD1 (5 bases). Germline V lookup: CDR1 SNHLY, CDR2 FYNNEI. V was cut by 5 bases and J by 7 bases, with 11 bases left in between. The CDR3 sequence is 12 residues long. In nucleotides, the CDR3 is TGTGCCAGCAGTCGAGGGGCCAGTGGCTACACCTTC. As protein: CASSRGASGYTF.

The genes are TRBV9 and TRBJ1-5; D call uncertain. Germline V gene sequence: CDR1 SGDLS, CDR2 YYNGEE. The CDR3 has 14 amino acids. V lost 0 bases and J lost 3, with 7 bases in between. The CDR3 reads CASSVEVDNQPQHF. DNA for the CDR3: TGTGCCAGCAGCGTAGAGGTGGACAATCAGCCCCAGCATTTT.

This clonotype was picked up many times. J is TRBJ1-2 and V is TRBV4-3; D gene ambiguous. The CDR3 spans 16 residues. Germline V gene data show CDR1 as LGHNA and CDR2 as YSLEER. V lost 1 base to trimming and J lost 6 bases, with 18 bases between them. The CDR3 reads CASSQGYASLPDGYTF. CDR3 coding DNA: TGCGCCAGCAGCCAAGGTTATGCCTCCCTGCCCGATGGCTACACCTTC.

This clonotype was counted many times. The genes are TRBV2 and TRBJ1-5; unclear D gene. Trimming shortened V by 4 bases and J by 3 bases, and 7 bases separated the two germline ends. In germline, CDR1 is SNHLY, CDR2 FYNNEI. The CDR3 totals 13 residues. The CDR3 is CASSVEFNQPQHF. CDR3 bases: TGTGCCAGCAGTGTGGAGTTCAATCAGCCCCAGCATTTT. The full variable domain, with the rest looked up from reference TRBV2 and TRBJ1-5, is EPEVTQTPSHQVTQMGQEVILRCVPISNHLYFYWYRQILGQKVEFLVSFYNNEISEKSEIFDDQFSVERPDGSNFTLKIRSTKLEDSAMYFCASSVEFNQPQHFGDGTRLSIL.

This clonotype was seen ten or more times. The DNA for the CDR3 is TGTGCCATCAAGCGGGGGACAGGGGGCTCCTACGAGCAGTACTTC. It translates to CAIKRGTGGSYEQYF. The chain recombines TRBV10-3 with TRBJ2-7; 11 bases map to TRBD1. The CDR3 runs 15 residues. Germline values: CDR1 ENHRY, CDR2 SYGVKD. Losses at the gene ends were 7 bases for V and 0 bases for J; bases not matched to a gene: 5.

This clonotype has at least ten counts. The chain combines TRBV14 with TRBJ1-1; D is perhaps TRBD1 (6 bases). Germline V gives CDR1 SGHDN, CDR2 FVKESK. The CDR3 has 15 residues. Trimming pared 3 bases from V and 5 bases from J, leaving 16 bases between. In nucleotides, the CDR3 is TGTGCCAGCAGCCAGGAAGGACGACAGGAAACTGAAGCTTTCTTT. Translating it yields CASSQEGRQETEAFF.

A few counts support this clonotype. This could be a read error, since a much larger clone is one nucleotide away. This chain connects TRBV6-5 to TRBJ1-2, with D unclear. This CDR3 is built from 12 residues. Germline CDR1 reads MNHEY; CDR2 reads SVGAGI. Trimming took 2 bases from V and 6 from J, leaving 7 bases between them. CDR3 coding DNA: TGTGCCAGCAGTTACGATGGGAATGGCTACACCTTC. Amino acid sequence: CASSYDGNGYTF.

The chain carries TRBV7-9 and TRBJ2-6, with D perhaps TRBD1 or TRBD2 (6 bases each). This CDR3 has 16 amino acids. V was clipped by 4 bases and J by 2 bases, with 12 bases between them. The germline CDR1 and CDR2 sequences are SEHNR and FQNEAQ (reference sequence). CDR3 in amino acids: CASSSSGEAGANVLTF. The CDR3, as DNA: TGTGCCAGCAGCTCCTCAGGGGAGGCTGGGGCCAACGTCCTGACTTTC.